This T cell receptor (beta chain) was sequenced in a study of T cell repertoires in cytomegalovirus infection. TCRdb ran MiXCR on the reads and lists one entry per CDR3 protein. Among some 200,000 distinct CDR3 sequences, approximately 40% were seen once, and the ten largest hold 55% to 60%. The germline V gene has CDR1 SGHAT and CDR2 FQNNGV. Trimming took 1 base from V and 5 from J, leaving 20 bases between them. CDR3 length: 17 residues. This clonotype was recorded a few times. Its specificity is unknown. The sequences come from CD8+ T cells from cultured PBMCs, collected from culture after CMV antigen stimulation. The receptor's source is a human donor in good health (CMV status not recorded). Some clones in this sample may be carry-over from other donors' samples. The gene calls are TRBV11-2 and TRBJ2-5, with D perhaps given as TRBD1 or TRBD2 (6 bases each). CDR3 loop: CASSLGASQGGWETQYF. The CDR3 nucleotides read TGTGCCAGCAGCTTAGGGGCCAGCCAAGGGGGGTGGGAGACCCAGTACTTC.